This TCR beta chain was observed in a study of T cell responses to AZD1222 COVID-19 vaccine. Study details: Second-dose recipients at about 4 or about 12 weeks were treated as one pooled group.

Deletions cut 2 bases from V and 0 bases from J, with 10 bases between. CDR1 is SGHVS and CDR2 is FNYEAQ in the germline V gene. The CDR3 has 15 amino acids. The protocol was immunoSEQ multiplex PCR, while the TCRdb copy is restricted to in-frame clones and leaves out a portion. The table has 200,000 or so clones, under 95% seen once. The clonotype comes from an adult in good health. Material: peripheral blood, obtained on day 0 of AZD1222 vaccination. The J gene is TRBJ2-5, the V gene TRBV7-6; D could derive from TRBD1 or TRBD2 (6 bases each). CDR3 sequence: CASSLLGGYQETQYF. For the CDR3, the DNA is TGTGCCAGCAGCTTATTAGGGGGGTACCAAGAGACCCAGTACTTC.